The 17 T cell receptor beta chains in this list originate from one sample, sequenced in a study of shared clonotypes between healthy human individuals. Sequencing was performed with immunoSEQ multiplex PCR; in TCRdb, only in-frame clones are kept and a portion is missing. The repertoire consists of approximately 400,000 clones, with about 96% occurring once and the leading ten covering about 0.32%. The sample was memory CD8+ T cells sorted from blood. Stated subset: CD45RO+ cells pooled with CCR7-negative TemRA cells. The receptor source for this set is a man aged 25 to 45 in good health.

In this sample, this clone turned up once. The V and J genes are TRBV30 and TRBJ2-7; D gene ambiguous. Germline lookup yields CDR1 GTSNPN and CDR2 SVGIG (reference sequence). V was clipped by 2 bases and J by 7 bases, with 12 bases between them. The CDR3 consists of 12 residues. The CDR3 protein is CAWSKSLGEQYF. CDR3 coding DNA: TGTGCCTGGAGTAAGTCGCTAGGAGAGCAGTACTTC.

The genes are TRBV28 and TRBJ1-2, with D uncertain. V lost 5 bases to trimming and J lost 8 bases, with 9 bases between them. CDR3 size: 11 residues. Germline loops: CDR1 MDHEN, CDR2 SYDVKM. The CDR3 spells CASSKREGYTF. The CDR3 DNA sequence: TGTGCCAGCAGTAAACGCGAAGGCTACACCTTC.

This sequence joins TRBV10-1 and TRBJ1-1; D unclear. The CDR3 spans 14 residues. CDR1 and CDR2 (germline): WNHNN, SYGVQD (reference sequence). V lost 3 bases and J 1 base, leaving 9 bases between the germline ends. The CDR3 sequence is CASSELRENTEAFF. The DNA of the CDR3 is TGCGCCAGCAGTGAACTCCGGGAGAACACTGAAGCTTTCTTT.

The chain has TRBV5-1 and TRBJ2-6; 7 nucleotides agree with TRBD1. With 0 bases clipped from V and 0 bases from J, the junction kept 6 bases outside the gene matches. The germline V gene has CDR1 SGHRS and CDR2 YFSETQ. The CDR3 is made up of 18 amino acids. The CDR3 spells CASSLGQGRHSGANVLTF. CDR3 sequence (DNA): TGCGCCAGCAGCTTGGGACAGGGAAGGCACTCTGGGGCCAACGTCCTGACTTTC.

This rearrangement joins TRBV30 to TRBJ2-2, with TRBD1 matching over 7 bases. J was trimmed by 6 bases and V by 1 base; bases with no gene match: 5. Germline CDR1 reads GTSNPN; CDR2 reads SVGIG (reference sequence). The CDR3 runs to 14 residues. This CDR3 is CAWSAGQTAGELFF. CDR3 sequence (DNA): TGTGCCTGGAGTGCGGGACAGACTGCCGGGGAGCTGTTTTTT.

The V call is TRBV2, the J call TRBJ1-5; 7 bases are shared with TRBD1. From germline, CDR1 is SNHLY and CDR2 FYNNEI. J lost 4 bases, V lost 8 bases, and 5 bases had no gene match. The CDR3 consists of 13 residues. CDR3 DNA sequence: TGTGCCAGCCGGGAACAGGGGAATCAGCCCCAGCATTTT. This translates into CASREQGNQPQHF.

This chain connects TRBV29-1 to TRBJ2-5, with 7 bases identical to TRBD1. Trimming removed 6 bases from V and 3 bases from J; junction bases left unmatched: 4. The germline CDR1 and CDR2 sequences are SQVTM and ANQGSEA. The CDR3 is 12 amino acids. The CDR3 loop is CSVAQGKETQYF. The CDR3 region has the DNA TGCAGCGTGGCACAGGGGAAAGAGACCCAGTACTTC.

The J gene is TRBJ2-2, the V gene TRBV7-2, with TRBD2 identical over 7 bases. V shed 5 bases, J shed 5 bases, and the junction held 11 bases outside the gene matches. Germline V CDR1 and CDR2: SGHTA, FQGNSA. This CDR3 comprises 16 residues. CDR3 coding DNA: TGTGCCAGCAGCCTTTGGGCAGGGACTACAACCGGGGAGCTGTTTTTT. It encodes CASSLWAGTTTGELFF. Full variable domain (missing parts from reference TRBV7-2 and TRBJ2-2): GAGVSQSPSNKVTEKGKDVELRCDPISGHTALYWYRQSLGQGLEFLIYFQGNSAPDKSGLPSDRFSAERTGGSVSTLTIQRTQQEDSAVYLCASSLWAGTTTGELFFGEGSRLTVL.

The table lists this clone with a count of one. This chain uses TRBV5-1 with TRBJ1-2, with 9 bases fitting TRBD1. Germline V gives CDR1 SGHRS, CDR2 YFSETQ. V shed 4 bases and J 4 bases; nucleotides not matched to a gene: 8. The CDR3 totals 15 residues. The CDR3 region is CASSRLRTGVYGYTF. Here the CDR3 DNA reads TGCGCCAGCAGCCGCCTTAGGACAGGGGTCTATGGCTACACCTTC.

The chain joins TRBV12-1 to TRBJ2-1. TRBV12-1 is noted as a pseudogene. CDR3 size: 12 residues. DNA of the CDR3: TGTGCCAGCAGCTTTCATTGCCGCGAGCAGTTCTTC. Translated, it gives CASSFHCREQFF.

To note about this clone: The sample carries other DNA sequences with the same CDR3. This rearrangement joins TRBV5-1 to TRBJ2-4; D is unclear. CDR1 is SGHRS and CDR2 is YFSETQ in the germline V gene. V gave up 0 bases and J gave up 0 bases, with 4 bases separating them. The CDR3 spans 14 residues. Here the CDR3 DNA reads TGCGCCAGCAGCTTGGGGGAAGCCAAAAACATTCAGTACTTC. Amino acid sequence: CASSLGEAKNIQYF.

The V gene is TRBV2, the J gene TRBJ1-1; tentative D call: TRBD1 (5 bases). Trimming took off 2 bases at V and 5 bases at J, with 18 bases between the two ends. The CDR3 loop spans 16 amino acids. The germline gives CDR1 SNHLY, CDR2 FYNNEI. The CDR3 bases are TGTGCCAGCAGTGAAAGGATACAGGAGCCACGGACTGAAGCTTTCTTT. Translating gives CASSERIQEPRTEAFF.

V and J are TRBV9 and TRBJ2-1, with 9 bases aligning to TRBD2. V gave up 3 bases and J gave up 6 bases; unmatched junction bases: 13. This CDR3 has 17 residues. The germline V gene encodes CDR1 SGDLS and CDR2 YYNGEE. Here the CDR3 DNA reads TGTGCCAGCAGCGGAAACCAACTAGCGGGTGCCACCAATGAGCAGTTCTTC. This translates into CASSGNQLAGATNEQFF.

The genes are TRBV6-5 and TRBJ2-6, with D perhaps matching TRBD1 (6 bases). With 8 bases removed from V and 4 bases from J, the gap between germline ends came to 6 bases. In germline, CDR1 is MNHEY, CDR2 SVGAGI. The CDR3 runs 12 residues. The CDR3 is CASQGGANVLTF. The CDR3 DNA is TGTGCCAGCCAGGGGGGGGCCAACGTCCTGACTTTC.

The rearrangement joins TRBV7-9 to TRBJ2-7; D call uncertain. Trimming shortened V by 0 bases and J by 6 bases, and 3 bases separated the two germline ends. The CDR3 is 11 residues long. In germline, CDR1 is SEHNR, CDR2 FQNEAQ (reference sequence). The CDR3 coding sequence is TGTGCCAGCAGCTTAGCGGGCGAGCAGTACTTC. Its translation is CASSLAGEQYF.

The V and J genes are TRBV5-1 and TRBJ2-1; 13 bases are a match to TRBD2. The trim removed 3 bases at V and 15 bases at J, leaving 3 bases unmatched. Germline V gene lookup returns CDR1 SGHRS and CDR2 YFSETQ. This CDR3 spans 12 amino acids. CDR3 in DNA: TGCGCCAGCAGCTCGACTAGCGGGAGGTTGTTCTTC. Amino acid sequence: CASSSTSGRLFF.

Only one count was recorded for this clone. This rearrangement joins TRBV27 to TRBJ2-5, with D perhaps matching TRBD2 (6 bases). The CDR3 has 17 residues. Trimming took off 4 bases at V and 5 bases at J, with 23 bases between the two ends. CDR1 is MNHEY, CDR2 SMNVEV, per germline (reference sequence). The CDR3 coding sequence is TGTGCCAGCAGTTCCCACGGGAGCGGCATAATAGGGGAGACCCAGTACTTC. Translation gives CASSSHGSGIIGETQYF.